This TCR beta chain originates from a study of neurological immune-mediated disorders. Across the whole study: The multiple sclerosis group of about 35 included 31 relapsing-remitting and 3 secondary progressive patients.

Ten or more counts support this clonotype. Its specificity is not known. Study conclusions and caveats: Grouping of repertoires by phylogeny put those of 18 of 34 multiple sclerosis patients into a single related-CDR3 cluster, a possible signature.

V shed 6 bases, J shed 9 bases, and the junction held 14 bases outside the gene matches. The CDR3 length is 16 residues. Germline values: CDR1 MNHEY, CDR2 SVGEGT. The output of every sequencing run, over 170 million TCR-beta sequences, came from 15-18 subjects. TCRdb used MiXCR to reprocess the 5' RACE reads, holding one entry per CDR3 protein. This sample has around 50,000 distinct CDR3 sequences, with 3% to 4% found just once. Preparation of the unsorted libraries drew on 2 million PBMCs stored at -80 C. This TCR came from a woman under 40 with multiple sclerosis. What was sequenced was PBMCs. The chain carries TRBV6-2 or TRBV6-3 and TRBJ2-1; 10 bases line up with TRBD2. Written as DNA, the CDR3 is TGTGCCAGCAGGACTCGAAGCGGGAGGGTTCTTGTTGAGCAGTTCTTC. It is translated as CASRTRSGRVLVEQFF.